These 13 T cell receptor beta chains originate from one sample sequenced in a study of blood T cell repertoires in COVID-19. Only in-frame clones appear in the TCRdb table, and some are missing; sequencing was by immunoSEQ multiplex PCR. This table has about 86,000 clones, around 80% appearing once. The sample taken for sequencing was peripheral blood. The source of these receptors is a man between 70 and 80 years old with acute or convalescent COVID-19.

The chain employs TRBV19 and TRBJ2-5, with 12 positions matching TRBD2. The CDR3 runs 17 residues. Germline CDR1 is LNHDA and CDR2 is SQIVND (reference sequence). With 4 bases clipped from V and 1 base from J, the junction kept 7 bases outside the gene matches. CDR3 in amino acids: CASSTSTSGGSQETQYF. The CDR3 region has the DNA TGTGCCAGTAGTACCTCAACTAGCGGGGGGTCCCAAGAGACCCAGTACTTC.

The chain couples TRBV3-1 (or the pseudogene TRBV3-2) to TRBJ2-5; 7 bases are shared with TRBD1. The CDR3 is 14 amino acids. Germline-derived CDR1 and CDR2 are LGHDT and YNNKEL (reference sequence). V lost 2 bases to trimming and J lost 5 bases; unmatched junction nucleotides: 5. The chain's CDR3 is CASSQQRGLETQYF. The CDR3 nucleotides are TGTGCCAGCAGCCAACAAAGGGGGCTGGAGACCCAGTACTTC.

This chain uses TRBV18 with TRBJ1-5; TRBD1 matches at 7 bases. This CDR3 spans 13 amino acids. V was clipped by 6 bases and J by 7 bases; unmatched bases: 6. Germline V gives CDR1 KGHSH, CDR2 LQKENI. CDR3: CASSGQDGQPQHF. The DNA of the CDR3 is TGTGCCAGCTCCGGACAGGATGGCCAGCCCCAGCATTTT.

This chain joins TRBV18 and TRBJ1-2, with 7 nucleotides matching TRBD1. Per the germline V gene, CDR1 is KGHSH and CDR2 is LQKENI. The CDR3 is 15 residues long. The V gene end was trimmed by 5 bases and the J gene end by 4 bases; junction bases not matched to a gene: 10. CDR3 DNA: TGTGCCAGCTCAGATCAAACGACAGGGACCTATGGCTACACCTTC. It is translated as CASSDQTTGTYGYTF.

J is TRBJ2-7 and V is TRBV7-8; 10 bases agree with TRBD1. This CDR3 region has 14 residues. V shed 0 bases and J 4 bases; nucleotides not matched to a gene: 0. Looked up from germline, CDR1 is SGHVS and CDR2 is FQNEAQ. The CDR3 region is CASSLAGQGYEQYV. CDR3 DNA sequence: TGTGCCAGCAGCTTAGCGGGACAGGGGTACGAGCAGTACGTC.

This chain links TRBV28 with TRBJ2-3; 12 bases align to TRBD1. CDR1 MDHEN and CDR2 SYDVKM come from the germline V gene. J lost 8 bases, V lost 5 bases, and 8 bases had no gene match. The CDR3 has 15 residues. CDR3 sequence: CASSGDRGLRGTQYF. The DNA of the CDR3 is TGTGCCAGCAGTGGGGACAGGGGGCTTCGGGGTACGCAGTATTTT.

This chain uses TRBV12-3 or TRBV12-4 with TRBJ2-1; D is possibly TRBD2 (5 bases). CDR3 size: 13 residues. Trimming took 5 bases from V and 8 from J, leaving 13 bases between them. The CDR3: CASSRRIYDEQFF. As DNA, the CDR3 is TGTGCCAGCAGTCGGAGGATTTACGATGAGCAGTTCTTC.

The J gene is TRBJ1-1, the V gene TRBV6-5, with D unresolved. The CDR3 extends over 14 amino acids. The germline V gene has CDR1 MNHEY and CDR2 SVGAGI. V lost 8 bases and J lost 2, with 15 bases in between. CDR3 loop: CASYPGRANTEAFF. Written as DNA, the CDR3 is TGTGCCAGCTACCCGGGTAGAGCTAACACTGAAGCTTTCTTT.

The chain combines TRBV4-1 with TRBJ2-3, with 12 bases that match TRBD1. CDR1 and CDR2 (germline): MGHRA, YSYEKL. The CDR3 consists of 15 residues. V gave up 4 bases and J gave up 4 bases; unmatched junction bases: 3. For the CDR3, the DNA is TGCGCCAGCAGCCCGGGACAGGGGGCTGCAGATACGCAGTATTTT. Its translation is CASSPGQGAADTQYF.

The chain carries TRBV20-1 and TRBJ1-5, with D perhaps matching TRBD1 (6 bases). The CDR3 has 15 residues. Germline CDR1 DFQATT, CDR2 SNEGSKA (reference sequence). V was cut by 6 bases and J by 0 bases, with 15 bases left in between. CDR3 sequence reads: CSASWTAISNQPQHF. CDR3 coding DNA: TGCAGTGCCAGTTGGACAGCAATTAGCAATCAGCCCCAGCATTTT.

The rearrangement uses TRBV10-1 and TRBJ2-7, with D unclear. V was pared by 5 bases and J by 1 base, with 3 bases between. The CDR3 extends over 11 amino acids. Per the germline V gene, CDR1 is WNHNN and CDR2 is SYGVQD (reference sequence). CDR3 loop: CASSTSYEQYV. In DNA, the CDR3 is TGCGCCAGCAGTACTTCCTACGAGCAGTACGTC.

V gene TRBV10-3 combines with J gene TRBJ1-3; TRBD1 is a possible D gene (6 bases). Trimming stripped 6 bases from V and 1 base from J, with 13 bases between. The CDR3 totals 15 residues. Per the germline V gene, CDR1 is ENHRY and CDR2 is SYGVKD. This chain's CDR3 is CAIRSQGPSGNTIYF. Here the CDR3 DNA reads TGTGCCATCAGGTCTCAGGGGCCTTCTGGAAACACCATATATTTT.

CDR3 residues: CASSLWGLGRDTQYF. The CDR3 DNA follows: TGTGCCAGCAGCTTATGGGGACTAGGTAGGGATACGCAGTATTTT. J is TRBJ2-3 and V is TRBV7-4; 8 bases are a match to TRBD2. The germline V gene encodes CDR1 SGHVT and CDR2 SQSDAQ. J gave up 6 bases and V 2 bases, and 7 bases lay outside the gene matches. The CDR3 has 15 residues.